The 32 T cell receptor beta chains presented below share a single source sample, sequenced in a study of T cells expressing NK-cell markers. TCRdb re-analyzed the 5' RACE reads; it lists each CDR3 protein once, without DNA. The sample includes approximately 460,000 distinct CDR3 sequences. The sequencing input was blood T cells: a sorted CD56 or NKG2C T cell subset, CD4+ or CD8+ T cells, or bulk PBMC T cells (not recorded which). The receptors originated from a woman aged 18-69 years in good health.

The chain has TRBV20-1 and TRBJ2-3; TCRdb outputs TRBD1, but without DNA this stays unchecked. Germline lookup yields CDR1 DFQATT and CDR2 SNEGSKA (reference sequence). There are 15 residues in the CDR3. CDR3: CSARDYVRATDTQYF.

The chain carries TRBV30 and TRBJ2-7; TCRdb lists TRBD1, though no DNA is available to test this call. The CDR3 length is 14 residues. Germline loops: CDR1 GTSNPN, CDR2 SVGIG (reference sequence). CDR3 region: CASRRQGAIVEQYF.

The chain is built from TRBV28 and TRBJ2-5; TCRdb picks TRBD1, but there is no DNA to check that call. CDR1 and CDR2 (germline): MDHEN, SYDVKM. This CDR3 region has 15 residues. The CDR3 spells CASSFRGTEQETQYF.

The chain employs TRBV2 and TRBJ2-3; lacking DNA, the TRBD2 call made by TCRdb goes unchecked. Germline CDR1 reads SNHLY; CDR2 reads FYNNEI. There are 16 residues in the CDR3. The CDR3 is CASSEGQGGVTDTQYF.

The genes are TRBV23-1 and TRBJ2-7; the TCRdb D gene call, TRBD1, has no DNA to confirm it. TRBV23-1 is assigned to the ORF class and has an uncertain function. The CDR3 has 17 amino acids. CDR3 protein: CASSRRSFRASSYEQYF.

This chain joins TRBV15 and TRBJ2-2; checking the TCRdb D call of TRBD1 is not possible without DNA. The CDR3 runs to 20 residues. The germline gives CDR1 LNHNV, CDR2 YYDKDF (reference sequence). The CDR3: CATSGGTGPEGPPSTGELFF. Full variable domain (rest looked up from reference TRBV15 and TRBJ2-2): DAMVIQNPRYQVTQFGKPVTLSCSQTLNHNVMYWYQQKSSQAPKLLFHYYDKDFNNEADTPDNFQSRRPNTSFCFLDIRSPGLGDTAMYLCATSGGTGPEGPPSTGELFFGEGSRLTVL.

The chain recombines TRBV6-4 with TRBJ2-2; TCRdb's D call, TRBD1, is unchecked because there is no DNA. This CDR3 has 16 residues. Germline assignment: CDR1 MRHNA and CDR2 SNTAGT. CDR3 in amino acids: CASDHPAGVNTGELFF.

The chain joins TRBV6-2 or TRBV6-3 to TRBJ1-1. The CDR3 totals 11 residues. Germline V gives CDR1 MNHEY, CDR2 SVGEGT. The CDR3 reads CASSYDSLAFF.

The V and J genes are TRBV18 and TRBJ1-6; TCRdb reports TRBD1, a call that lacks DNA to check it against. CDR3 size: 16 residues. CDR1 and CDR2 (germline): KGHSH, LQKENI. CDR3: CASSPPITGVNSPLHF. Full variable domain (missing parts from reference TRBV18 and TRBJ1-6): NAGVMQNPRHLVRRRGQEARLRCSPMKGHSHVYWYRQLPEEGLKFMVYLQKENIIDESGMPKERFSAEFPKEGPSILRIQQVVRGDSAAYFCASSPPITGVNSPLHFGNGTRLTVT.

The genes are TRBV5-1 and TRBJ2-3. The CDR3 spans 16 residues. Germline loops: CDR1 SGHRS, CDR2 YFSETQ. CDR3: CASSFGFGGVTDTQYF.

CDR3: CASSLVSSRRNYTF. The rearrangement links TRBV12-3 or TRBV12-4 to TRBJ1-2. This CDR3 region has 14 residues.

The genes are TRBV15 and TRBJ1-1; lacking DNA, the TRBD1 call made by TCRdb goes unchecked. The germline CDR1 and CDR2 sequences are LNHNV and YYDKDF (reference sequence). The CDR3 contains 13 residues. This CDR3 is CAARGQEGTEAFF.

This chain links TRBV5-1 with TRBJ2-7; the D gene TCRdb calls, TRBD2, cannot be checked with no DNA. This CDR3 comprises 12 residues. Looked up from germline, CDR1 is SGHRS and CDR2 is YFSETQ. The CDR3 is CASSLLGSEQYF.

The chain employs TRBV7-2 and TRBJ2-7; without DNA, the TCRdb call of TRBD1 cannot be checked. The V gene's germline CDR1 is SGHTA and CDR2 FQGNSA. The CDR3 extends over 13 amino acids. CDR3 loop: CASSLSPETEQYF. The whole variable domain, remainder taken from reference TRBV7-2 and TRBJ2-7, is GAGVSQSPSNKVTEKGKDVELRCDPISGHTALYWYRQSLGQGLEFLIYFQGNSAPDKSGLPSDRFSAERTGGSVSTLTIQRTQQEDSAVYLCASSLSPETEQYFGPGTRLTVT.

This chain connects TRBV7-2 to TRBJ2-1. CDR3 length: 13 residues. Germline values: CDR1 SGHTA, CDR2 FQGNSA. CDR3 in amino acids: CASSLAVVGEQFF.

The chain uses TRBV7-8 and TRBJ2-3; TCRdb reports TRBD1, a call that lacks DNA to check it against. The CDR3 consists of 17 residues. Germline CDR1 is SGHVS and CDR2 is FQNEAQ. The CDR3 is CASSLVSSGQSTDTQYF.

V usage is TRBV12-3 or TRBV12-4 and J usage is TRBJ1-1. This CDR3 is 12 amino acids long. The CDR3 protein is CASSFVSAEAFF.

V gene TRBV6-1 combines with J gene TRBJ2-1; TCRdb's D gene call, TRBD1, goes unchecked for lack of DNA. Germline CDR1 and CDR2: MNHNS and SASEGT. The CDR3 extends over 16 amino acids. This CDR3 reads CASSDPGGITYNEQFF.

The chain couples TRBV27 to TRBJ1-1. The germline V gene encodes CDR1 MNHEY and CDR2 SMNVEV (reference sequence). This CDR3 is 15 amino acids long. CDR3: CASSYTFSSNTEAFF.

The rearrangement uses TRBV13 and TRBJ2-3. The germline V gene has CDR1 PRHDT and CDR2 FYEKMQ (reference sequence). The CDR3 spans 12 residues. This chain's CDR3 is CASSDGTDTQYF.

The chain couples TRBV30 to TRBJ1-1; the D gene TCRdb calls, TRBD1, cannot be checked with no DNA. The CDR3 covers 15 residues. The germline V gene encodes CDR1 GTSNPN and CDR2 SVGIG (reference sequence). The CDR3 is CACRRTGIGDTEAFF.

This chain connects TRBV7-9 to TRBJ2-1; checking the TCRdb D call of TRBD2 is not possible without DNA. The germline V gene encodes CDR1 SEHNR and CDR2 FQNEAQ (reference sequence). The CDR3 runs 17 residues. The CDR3 loop is CASSAGRGSGRLNEQFF.

The genes are TRBV20-1 and TRBJ2-3; TCRdb selects TRBD2, and the lack of DNA leaves this call unchecked. There are 16 residues in the CDR3. In germline, CDR1 is DFQATT, CDR2 SNEGSKA (reference sequence). The CDR3 sequence is CSAPGWGTSGGDTQYF.

This chain connects TRBV12-3 or TRBV12-4 to TRBJ1-1. The CDR3 loop spans 13 amino acids. The chain's CDR3 is CASSLGTWSAAFF.

The V call is TRBV18, the J call TRBJ1-4. CDR1 KGHSH and CDR2 LQKENI come from the germline V gene. This CDR3 has 14 amino acids. The CDR3 is CASSPPGSGEKLFF.

CDR3 amino acids: CSSGEGPKSYEQYF. The chain recombines TRBV29-1 with TRBJ2-7; no DNA is available, so the TRBD2 call from TCRdb remains unchecked. The CDR3 consists of 14 residues. Germline-derived CDR1 and CDR2 are SQVTM and ANQGSEA.

V is TRBV14 and J is TRBJ2-5; TCRdb indicates TRBD2, and absent DNA this call remains unverified. This CDR3 is built from 15 residues. The germline V gene encodes CDR1 SGHDN and CDR2 FVKESK. The chain's CDR3 is CASSRFGTTQETQYF.

V is TRBV29-1 and J is TRBJ2-5; TCRdb's assignment of TRBD1 cannot be checked, as there is no DNA. The CDR3 totals 12 residues. Germline lookup yields CDR1 SQVTM and CDR2 ANQGSEA. Here the CDR3 reads CSAQTGQETQYF. Together with reference TRBV29-1 and TRBJ2-5, the CDR3 gives the full variable domain: SAVISQKPSRDICQRGTSLTIQCQVDSQVTMMFWYRQQPGQSLTLIATANQGSEATYESGFVIDKFPISRPNLTFSTLTVSNMSPEDSSIYLCSAQTGQETQYFGPGTRLLVL.

V gene TRBV11-2 combines with J gene TRBJ2-1; TCRdb selects TRBD2, and the lack of DNA leaves this call unchecked. Germline V gene sequence: CDR1 SGHAT, CDR2 FQNNGV. This CDR3 region has 19 residues. The CDR3 reads CASSLVGTGTLAGGSEQFF. The full variable domain, with the rest looked up from reference TRBV11-2 and TRBJ2-1, is EAGVAQSPRYKIIEKRQSVAFWCNPISGHATLYWYQQILGQGPKLLIQFQNNGVVDDSQLPKDRFSAERLKGVDSTLKIQPAKLEDSAVYLCASSLVGTGTLAGGSEQFFGPGTRLTVL.

The V call is TRBV12-3 or TRBV12-4, the J call TRBJ1-1. This CDR3 contains 13 residues. CDR3 loop: CASSARGNTEAFF.

V usage is TRBV2 and J usage is TRBJ2-3; TCRdb's D call, TRBD2, is unchecked because there is no DNA. The CDR3 is 14 residues long. Germline lookup yields CDR1 SNHLY and CDR2 FYNNEI. CDR3 residues: CASRLAGNTDTQYF.

CDR3 sequence: CASTLGAGDYLETQYF. The chain uses TRBV7-8 and TRBJ2-5; TCRdb names TRBD1, which stays unverified in the absence of DNA. This CDR3 is built from 16 residues. Germline CDR1 SGHVS, CDR2 FQNEAQ.